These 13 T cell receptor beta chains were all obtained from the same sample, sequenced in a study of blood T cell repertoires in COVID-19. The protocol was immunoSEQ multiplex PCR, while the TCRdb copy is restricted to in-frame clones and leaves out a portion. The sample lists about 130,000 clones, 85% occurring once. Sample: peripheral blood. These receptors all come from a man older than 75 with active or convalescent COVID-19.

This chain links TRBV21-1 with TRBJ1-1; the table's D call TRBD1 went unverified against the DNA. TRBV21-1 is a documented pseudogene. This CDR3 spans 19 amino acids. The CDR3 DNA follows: TGTGCCAGCAGCAAAAGGGTTGTCCCGGGACAGAAGGGGGGCCCTGAAGCTTTCTTT. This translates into CASSKRVVPGQKGGPEAFF.

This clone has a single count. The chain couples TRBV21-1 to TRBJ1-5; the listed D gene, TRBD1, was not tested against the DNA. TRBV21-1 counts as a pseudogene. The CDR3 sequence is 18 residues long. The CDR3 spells CASSPQDRATLSYQPQHF. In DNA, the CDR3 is TGTGCCAGCAGCCCCCAGGACAGGGCAACTCTTAGCTATCAGCCCCAGCATTTT.

CDR3 sequence (DNA): TGTGCCAGCAGTGATTCCCCGACAGGGACACTTAGAGTCCTGACTTTC. Translation gives CASSDSPTGTLRVLTF. The V call is TRBV2, the J call TRBJ2-6; 7 bases fit TRBD1. The ends lost 3 bases at V and 13 bases at J; junction bases unmatched: 15. Per the germline V gene, CDR1 is SNHLY and CDR2 is FYNNEI. This CDR3 has 16 amino acids.

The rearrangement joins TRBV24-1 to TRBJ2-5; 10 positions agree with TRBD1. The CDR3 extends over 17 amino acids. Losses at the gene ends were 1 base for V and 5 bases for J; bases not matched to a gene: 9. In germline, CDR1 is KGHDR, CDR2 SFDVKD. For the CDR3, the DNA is TGTGCCACCAGTGATTTAAAGAGACAGGGGGCTCGGGAGACCCAGTACTTC. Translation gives CATSDLKRQGARETQYF.

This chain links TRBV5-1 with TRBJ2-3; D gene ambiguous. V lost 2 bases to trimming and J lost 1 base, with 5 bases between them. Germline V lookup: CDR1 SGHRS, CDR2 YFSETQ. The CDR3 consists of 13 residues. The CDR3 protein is CASSFPGTDTQYF. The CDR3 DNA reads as TGCGCCAGCAGCTTCCCGGGCACAGATACGCAGTATTTT.

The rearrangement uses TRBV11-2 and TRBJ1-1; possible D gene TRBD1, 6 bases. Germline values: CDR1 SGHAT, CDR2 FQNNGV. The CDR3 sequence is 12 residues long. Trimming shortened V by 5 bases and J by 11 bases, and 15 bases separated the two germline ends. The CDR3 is CASSQQGWEAFF. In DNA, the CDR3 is TGTGCCAGCAGCCAACAGGGTTGGGAGGCTTTCTTT.

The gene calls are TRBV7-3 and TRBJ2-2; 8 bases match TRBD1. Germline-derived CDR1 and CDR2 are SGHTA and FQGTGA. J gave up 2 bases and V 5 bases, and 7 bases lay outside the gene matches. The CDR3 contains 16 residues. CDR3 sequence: CASSRNGQGNTGELFF. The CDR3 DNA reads TGTGCCAGCAGCAGAAATGGACAGGGAAACACCGGGGAGCTGTTTTTT.

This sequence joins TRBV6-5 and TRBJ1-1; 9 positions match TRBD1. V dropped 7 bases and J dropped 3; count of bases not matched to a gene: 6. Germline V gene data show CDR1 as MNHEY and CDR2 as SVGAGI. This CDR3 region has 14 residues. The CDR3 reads CASITGGADTEAFF. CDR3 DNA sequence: TGTGCCAGCATTACAGGGGGCGCGGACACTGAAGCTTTCTTT.

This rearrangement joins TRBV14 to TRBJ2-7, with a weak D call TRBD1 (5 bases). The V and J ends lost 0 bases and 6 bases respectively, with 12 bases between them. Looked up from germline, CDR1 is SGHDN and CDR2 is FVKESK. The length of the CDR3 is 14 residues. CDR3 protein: CASSQDTDTGEQYF. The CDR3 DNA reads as TGTGCCAGCAGCCAAGACACCGACACAGGCGAGCAGTACTTC.

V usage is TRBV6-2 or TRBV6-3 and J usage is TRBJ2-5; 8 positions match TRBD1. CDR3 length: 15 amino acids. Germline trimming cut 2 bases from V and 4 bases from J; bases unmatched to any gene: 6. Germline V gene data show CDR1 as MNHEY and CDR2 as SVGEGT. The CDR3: CASSYPPGTGETQYF. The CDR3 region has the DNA TGTGCCAGCAGTTACCCCCCCGGGACAGGAGAGACCCAGTACTTC.

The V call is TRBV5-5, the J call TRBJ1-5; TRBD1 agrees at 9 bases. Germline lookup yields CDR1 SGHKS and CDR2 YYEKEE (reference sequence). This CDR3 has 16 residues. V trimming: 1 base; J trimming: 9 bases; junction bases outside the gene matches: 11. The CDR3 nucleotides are TGTGCCAGCAGCTTGCGCCCAAACAGGGGGCAAGGGCCCCAGCATTTT. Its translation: CASSLRPNRGQGPQHF.

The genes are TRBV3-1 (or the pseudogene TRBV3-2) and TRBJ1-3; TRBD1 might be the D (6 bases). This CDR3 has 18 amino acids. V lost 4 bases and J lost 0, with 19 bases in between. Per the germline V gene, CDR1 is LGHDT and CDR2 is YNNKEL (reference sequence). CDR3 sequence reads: CASSPPLTGTLSGNTIYF. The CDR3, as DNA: TGTGCCAGCAGCCCACCGTTGACAGGTACTCTCTCTGGAAACACCATATATTTT.

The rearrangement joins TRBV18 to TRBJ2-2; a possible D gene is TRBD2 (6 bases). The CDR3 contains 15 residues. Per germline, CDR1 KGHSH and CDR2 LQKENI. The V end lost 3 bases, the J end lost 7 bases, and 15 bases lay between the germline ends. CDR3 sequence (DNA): TGTGCCAGCTCACCCCTCCGGGAGAATGGCGGGGAGCTGTTTTTT. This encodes CASSPLRENGGELFF.